This T cell receptor (beta chain) was documented in a study of T cells in Graves' hyperthyroidism and ophthalmopathy. Looked up from germline, CDR1 is LNHDA and CDR2 is SQIVND (reference sequence). V was cut by 5 bases and J by 11 bases, with 15 bases left in between. This CDR3 is built from 12 residues. Stable disease denoted Graves' hyperthyroidism without ophthalmopathy progression within 18 months. Newly diagnosed hyperthyroidism patients aged 18 to 65 years had disease lasting under 2 months. Researchers took RNA transcripts and amplified the TCR beta CDR3 regions from them. A set of HTBI primers served as the primers for a first-round RT-PCR of the TCR CDR3. TCRdb used MiXCR to reprocess the multiplex PCR reads, holding one entry per CDR3 protein. The sample shows around 800,000 distinct CDR3 sequences, roughly 40% of them seen only once. This clonotype has ten or more counts.

What was sequenced was blood. The sequence came from a man younger than 30 with Graves' hyperthyroidism. The gene calls are TRBV19 and TRBJ1-1; D remains ambiguous. The DNA for the CDR3 is TGTGCCAGTAGTCGCTCGGGAGACCGGGCTTTCTTT. Translated: CASSRSGDRAFF.